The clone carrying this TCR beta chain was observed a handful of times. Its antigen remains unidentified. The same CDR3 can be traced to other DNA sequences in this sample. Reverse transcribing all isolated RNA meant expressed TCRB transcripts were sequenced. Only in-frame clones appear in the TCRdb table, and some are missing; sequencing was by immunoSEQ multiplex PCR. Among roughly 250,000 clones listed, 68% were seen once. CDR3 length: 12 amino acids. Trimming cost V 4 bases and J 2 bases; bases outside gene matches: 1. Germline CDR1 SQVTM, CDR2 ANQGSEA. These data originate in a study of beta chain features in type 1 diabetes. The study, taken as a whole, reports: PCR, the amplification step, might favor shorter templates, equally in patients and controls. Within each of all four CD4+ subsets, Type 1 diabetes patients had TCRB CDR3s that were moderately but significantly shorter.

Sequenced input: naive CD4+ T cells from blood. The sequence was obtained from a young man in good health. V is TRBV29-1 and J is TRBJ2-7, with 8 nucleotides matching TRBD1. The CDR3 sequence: CSVVQGAYEQYF. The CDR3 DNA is TGCAGCGTTGTACAGGGGGCCTACGAGCAGTACTTC.